The 18 T cell receptor beta chains reported below all come from one sample, sequenced in a study of CD8+ T cells in alopecia areata. Stated treatment: oral pan-JAK inhibitor, 5-10 mg twice daily. Reverse transcription of extracted RNA yielded cDNA, which provided the sequencing template. Sequencing was performed with immunoSEQ multiplex PCR; in TCRdb, only in-frame clones are kept and a portion is missing. The repertoire has 75,000 to 80,000 clones, around two thirds of them found once; the top ten carry about a quarter. The sample here was CD8+ T cells sorted from blood, taken at week 24, from a patient treated with tofacitinib. The receptors derive from a human donor with alopecia areata.

The gene calls are TRBV28 and TRBJ2-1; D is unclear. Between the trimmed V and J ends, which lost 3 bases and 6 bases, there was a span of 12 bases. Germline CDR1 is MDHEN and CDR2 is SYDVKM. This CDR3 is 14 amino acids long. CDR3 in DNA: TGTGCCAGCAGTTTTGATACTAACGGCAATGAGCAGTTCTTC. Its protein is CASSFDTNGNEQFF.

This clone was seen more than once but under ten times. The chain is built from TRBV4-3 and TRBJ2-1, with D possibly being TRBD1 or TRBD2 (5 bases each). The CDR3 runs 13 residues. The V and J ends lost 4 bases and 9 bases respectively, with 13 bases between them. CDR1 LGHNA and CDR2 YSLEER come from the germline V gene. The CDR3 DNA follows: TGCGCCAGCAGCCTGATGAGGGGTGCTGAGCAGTTCTTC. Residues: CASSLMRGAEQFF.

The count of this clone is one. The chain is built from TRBV27 and TRBJ2-5; TRBD2 matches 9 bases. CDR1 MNHEY and CDR2 SMNVEV come from the germline V gene (reference sequence). The CDR3 loop spans 14 amino acids. V dropped 2 bases and J dropped 5; count of bases not matched to a gene: 3. CDR3 region: CASSLPSGGETQYF. As DNA, the CDR3 is TGTGCCAGCAGTTTACCGAGCGGGGGGGAGACCCAGTACTTC.

The chain links TRBV4-1 to TRBJ2-1; TRBD2 agrees at 8 bases. The CDR3 consists of 17 residues. After removal of 0 bases from V and 7 bases from J, the junction contained 11 bases not matched to a gene. Germline CDR1 reads MGHRA; CDR2 reads YSYEKL. The CDR3 spells CASSQDLGLAPYNEQFF. The DNA of the CDR3 is TGCGCCAGCAGCCAAGATCTTGGACTAGCCCCTTATAATGAGCAGTTCTTC.

The rearrangement uses TRBV27 and TRBJ1-2, with D tentatively TRBD1 (5 bases). The CDR3 has 13 residues. V was cut by 4 bases and J by 6 bases, with 12 bases left in between. Germline loops: CDR1 MNHEY, CDR2 SMNVEV (reference sequence). The CDR3 loop is CASSYQGGNGYTF. The CDR3 DNA follows: TGTGCCAGCAGTTACCAGGGTGGGAATGGCTACACCTTC.

This clone has only a few counts. The chain employs TRBV4-3 and TRBJ2-7; perhaps TRBD1 as D (5 bases). The V end was cut by 1 base, the J end by 0 bases, with 10 bases between. CDR1 is LGHNA and CDR2 is YSLEER in the germline V gene. This CDR3 contains 15 residues. This CDR3 reads CASSQGTGSSYEQYF. Written as DNA, the CDR3 is TGCGCCAGCAGCCAAGGAACAGGCAGCTCCTACGAGCAGTACTTC.

This sequence joins TRBV7-9 and TRBJ2-7, with D perhaps matching TRBD2 (6 bases). Looked up from germline, CDR1 is SEHNR and CDR2 is FQNEAQ (reference sequence). CDR3 length equals 14 residues. Between the trimmed V and J ends, which lost 0 bases and 0 bases, there was a span of 6 bases. CDR3 bases: TGTGCCAGCAGCTTAGCGGGGGGCTCCTACGAGCAGTACTTC. It specifies CASSLAGGSYEQYF. The full variable domain, in which reference TRBV7-9 and TRBJ2-7 provide the parts outside the CDR3, is DTGVSQNPRHKITKRGQNVTFRCDPISEHNRLYWYRQTLGQGPEFLTYFQNEAQLEKSRLLSDRFSAERPKGSFSTLEIQRTEQGDSAMYLCASSLAGGSYEQYFGPGTRLTVT.

The CDR3 region has the DNA TGTGCCAGCAGTGAAGACAGGGCGACTAATGAAAAACTGTTTTTT. Its protein is CASSEDRATNEKLFF. V and J are TRBV25-1 and TRBJ1-4, with 7 bases fitting TRBD1. Germline loops: CDR1 MGHDK, CDR2 SYGVNS. After removal of 2 bases from V and 2 bases from J, the junction contained 2 bases not matched to a gene. This CDR3 contains 15 residues.

This clone was seen a single time. CDR3 amino acids: CASSLLGGEQYF. The CDR3 DNA is TGTGCCAGCAGCTTATTGGGAGGCGAGCAGTACTTC. This chain connects TRBV13 to TRBJ2-7, with D perhaps TRBD2 (6 bases). The germline gives CDR1 PRHDT, CDR2 FYEKMQ (reference sequence). Trimming left V 2 bases short and J 6 bases short, with 8 bases between. The CDR3 consists of 12 residues.

The DNA for the CDR3 is TGCGCCAGCAGCTTTAGGGGGTCCAGCTCCTACGAGCAGTACTTC. Its protein product is CASSFRGSSSYEQYF. The chain joins TRBV5-1 to TRBJ2-7; maybe TRBD1 (6 bases). The length of the CDR3 is 15 residues. V was shortened by 2 bases and J by 0 bases, with 12 bases between the two germline ends. Germline CDR1 and CDR2: SGHRS and YFSETQ.

The DNA of the CDR3 is TGTGCCTGGAGCCAACAGGGGCTAGGGTCTTTCTTT. Its translation is CAWSQQGLGSFF. The chain employs TRBV30 and TRBJ1-1; 7 nucleotides agree with TRBD1. The V segment lost 3 bases and the J segment 12 bases; nucleotides outside the gene matches: 10. The CDR3 loop spans 12 amino acids. Germline lookup yields CDR1 GTSNPN and CDR2 SVGIG (reference sequence).

This clone was detected once. This sequence joins TRBV30 and TRBJ2-5; a possible D gene is TRBD2 (5 bases). In germline, CDR1 is GTSNPN, CDR2 SVGIG (reference sequence). The CDR3 sequence is 11 residues long. Trimming stripped 3 bases from V and 3 bases from J, with 5 bases between. CDR3 amino acids: CAWREEETQYF. CDR3 sequence (DNA): TGTGCCTGGAGGGAGGAAGAGACCCAGTACTTC.

The rearrangement joins TRBV5-1 to TRBJ1-1; no firm D call. V gave up 6 bases and J gave up 3 bases, with 18 bases separating them. CDR3 length equals 15 residues. Germline V gene data show CDR1 as SGHRS and CDR2 as YFSETQ. CDR3 residues: CASTLYPGSDTEAFF. In nucleotides, the CDR3 is TGCGCCAGCACTTTGTACCCGGGATCGGACACTGAAGCTTTCTTT.

Concerning this clone: Only one base separates this from a far larger clonotype, so it likely reflects a read error. Distinct nucleotide sequences in the sample also encode this CDR3. The chain links TRBV5-1 to TRBJ2-5; the D gene is possibly TRBD2 (6 bases). This CDR3 has 14 residues. Germline V gives CDR1 SGHRS, CDR2 YFSETQ. V was trimmed by 7 bases and J by 3 bases, leaving 16 bases between them. The CDR3 protein is CASGGLTSEETQYF. CDR3 nucleotides: TGCGCCAGCGGGGGACTCACTTCCGAAGAGACCCAGTACTTC.

The chain uses TRBV7-8 and TRBJ2-1; D is perhaps TRBD1 (5 bases). This CDR3 spans 12 amino acids. Trimming shortened V by 5 bases and J by 7 bases, and 9 bases separated the two germline ends. Germline-derived CDR1 and CDR2 are SGHVS and FQNEAQ. This chain's CDR3 is CASSPQGNEQFF. The DNA of the CDR3 is TGTGCCAGCAGCCCTCAGGGAAATGAGCAGTTCTTC. The full variable domain, completed using reference TRBV7-8 and TRBJ2-1, is GAGVSQSPRYKVAKRGQDVALRCDPISGHVSLFWYQQALGQGPEFLTYFQNEAQLDKSGLPSDRFFAERPEGSVSTLKIQRTQQEDSAVYLCASSPQGNEQFFGPGTRLTVL.

The rearrangement links TRBV7-9 to TRBJ2-5; D ambiguous. The germline V gene has CDR1 SEHNR and CDR2 FQNEAQ (reference sequence). V lost 5 bases, J lost 5 bases, and 12 bases lay in between. CDR3 length: 13 amino acids. The CDR3 spells CASSPTTLETQYF. The CDR3 region has the DNA TGTGCCAGCAGCCCGACAACTTTGGAGACCCAGTACTTC.

V usage is TRBV29-1 and J usage is TRBJ2-7, with TRBD1 as a possible D gene (6 bases). V was shortened by 7 bases and J by 3 bases, with 16 bases between the two germline ends. CDR3 size: 13 residues. CDR1 SQVTM and CDR2 ANQGSEA come from the germline V gene. The CDR3 loop is CSAKTGDFYEQYF. In DNA, the CDR3 is TGCAGCGCCAAGACAGGAGACTTCTACGAGCAGTACTTC.

The chain recombines TRBV7-6 with TRBJ1-1; D perhaps matches TRBD1 (5 bases). CDR3 length: 14 amino acids. Trimming shortened V by 6 bases and J by 4 bases, and 15 bases separated the two germline ends. Germline CDR1 SGHVS, CDR2 FNYEAQ. The CDR3 DNA reads as TGTGCCAGCAGTCGTCGCGGGGGAGGCACTGAAGCTTTCTTT. This sequence encodes CASSRRGGGTEAFF.